This TCR beta chain was captured by sequencing in a study of T cells in Graves' hyperthyroidism and ophthalmopathy (dated by TCRdb to between 2018 and 2021). Background on the whole study: Peripheral blood was sampled at the time of initial diagnosis, prior to any treatment. TCR V-J signatures able to tell the groups apart were searched for in a discovery cohort of 90 to 100 patients, of whom under 45 had Graves' ophthalmopathy and 55 to 65 had stable Graves' hyperthyroidism. An independent validation cohort of under 20 hyperthyroidism patients and about 15 patients who later progressed to ophthalmopathy tested prospective prediction of ophthalmopathy. The roughly 90 discovery patients were divided at random into training and test sets in a 7:3 ratio. Thyroid tissue and blood T-cell repertoires from roughly 6 Graves' hyperthyroidism patients were also compared in the study. After blood sampling, hyperthyroidism patients were treated with methimazole at a starting dose of 30 mg daily, and ophthalmopathy patients were treated with high-dose intravenous methylprednisolone. The paper describes TCR Vbeta CDR3 sequencing of 130 to 150 peripheral blood samples, made up of about 41 ophthalmopathy patients, around 78 hyperthyroidism patients and some 17 progressor patients.

To note about this clonotype: Its antigen remains undetermined. Per-base qualities were not stored, and no clone one base away is much larger.

For this chain, trimming is 3 bases at the V end and 6 bases at the J end, and the number of junction bases without a gene match is 6. CDR1 DFQATT and CDR2 SNEGSKA are derived from the germline V gene (reference sequence). The CDR3 has 15 amino acids, counting the end cysteine and phenylalanine. The retained sequence is limited to the CDR3, 45 bases, with the frame set at the first base. Results the study describes overall, beyond this receptor: Most expanded thyroid clonotypes (frequency above 0.001) were also detected in blood, a finding suggesting that blood repertoires may reflect thyroid immune responses. No statistical method was used to set the sample size in advance, and investigators knew the group allocation. In validation, the model predicted progression to ophthalmopathy with approximately 69% sensitivity and less than 75% specificity, a median of 6.5 months before onset. A model built on a 13 V-J signature distinguished ophthalmopathy from stable hyperthyroidism, reaching roughly 88% sensitivity and 81% to 83% specificity in cross-validation and 80%/75% in testing.

A patient counted as having stable Graves' hyperthyroidism if no progression to ophthalmopathy occurred over 18 months of follow-up. The hyperthyroidism patients were between 18 and 65 years old and newly diagnosed, with a disease duration of less than 2 months. Any patient with an uncontrolled infection, another autoimmune disease, pregnancy or lactation was excluded. Diagnoses relied on clinical symptoms, serum thyroxine and TRAb, thyroid ultrasound and orbital computed tomography. Ficoll-Paque density gradient centrifugation was used to isolate PBMCs from about 9.4 ml of fresh peripheral blood. Total RNA was extracted using Trizol reagent, and RNA quality was assessed on an Agilent 2100 Bioanalyzer. TCR beta CDR3 regions were amplified from RNA transcripts. The first round of RT-PCR for the TCR CDR3 was performed with the HTBI primer set and the Qiagen OneStep RT-PCR kit. The libraries were constructed in a second round of multiplex PCR and then size-selected and purified. Sequencing of the libraries was done on an Illumina HiSeq2000 using paired-end 100 bp reads. The paper's processing steps were these. Raw data were processed with SOAPnuke, discarding reads with adapters, uncalled bases, mean Phred below 15, or no exact constant-primer or identifier match. COPE v1.2.5 was used to merge the high-quality paired reads, and each unique nucleotide sequence was defined as a clonotype. MiTCR v1.1 was used to align clonotypes to the IMGT TRBV, TRBD and TRBJ reference segments. The analysis was restricted to V-J combinations with a frequency above 0.0001, which together covered around 99% of the repertoires. A TCS score was defined as the ratio of F50 (clonal expansion) to E x V (chaos), with BLOSUM62-based TCRdist applied between CDR3 peptides within each V-J. Welch's t-statistics and random forest reduced roughly 540 V-J features to 13, which were used in a naive Bayes classifier (R e1071). TCRdb handled the public reads itself, with Q25 trimming in fastp and clone calling in MiXCR, and kept productive beta chains. CDR3 protein duplicates are merged, each entry listing the most common genes and DNA. Here the V and J calls rest on TCRdb's processing, not on the authors' analysis. This sample lists 480,000 or so distinct CDR3 sequences; 14% were detected once. The ten largest clones represent less than 20% of the sample.

Recombination connected TRBV20-1 to TRBJ2-3; 13 bases in between match TRBD2. The origin of this receptor is a woman between 18 and 29 years old with Graves' hyperthyroidism. Sequencing was performed on blood. In nucleotides, the sequence is TGCAGTGCTAGGGGGACTAGCGGGAAGGGGGATACGCAGTATTTT. Its product reads: CSARGTSGKGDTQYF.